These 14 T cell receptor beta chains were sequenced from one sample in a study of blood T cell repertoires in COVID-19. The repertoire was sequenced with immunoSEQ multiplex PCR; TCRdb's copy has only in-frame clones and lacks some. Seen here are fewer than 250,000 clones, just under 85% observed once, and the top ten hold about 0.95%. Material for sequencing was peripheral blood. All receptors come from a man aged 55 to 70 with COVID-19, enrolled during active disease.

This chain joins TRBV14 and TRBJ1-2, with D possibly TRBD1 on 5 matching bases. Germline V CDR1 and CDR2: SGHDN, FVKESK. V was cut by 3 bases and J by 4 bases, with 9 bases left in between. The CDR3 totals 13 residues. CDR3 sequence: CASSQAGPYGYTF. CDR3 nucleotide sequence: TGTGCCAGCAGCCAGGCAGGGCCCTATGGCTACACCTTC.

This sequence joins TRBV5-4 and TRBJ2-5; perhaps TRBD2 as D (6 bases). V was trimmed by 5 bases and J by 3 bases, leaving 20 bases between them. CDR1 is SGHNT and CDR2 is YYREEE in the germline V gene (reference sequence). The CDR3 has 16 residues. The CDR3 spells CASRTGQGRREETQYF. Here the CDR3 DNA reads TGTGCCAGCAGAACGGGCCAGGGCCGGAGGGAAGAGACCCAGTACTTC.

This clone has just one count. The CDR3 here is CASSPRTDLNTEAFF. In DNA form, the CDR3 reads TGCGCCAGCAGCCCGAGGACAGATTTGAACACTGAAGCTTTCTTT. This sequence joins TRBV5-1 and TRBJ1-1; the D gene is possibly TRBD1 (6 bases). CDR1 SGHRS and CDR2 YFSETQ come from the germline V gene. V was pared by 4 bases and J by 0 bases, with 13 bases between. This CDR3 comprises 15 residues.

This rearrangement joins TRBV19 to TRBJ2-5; maybe TRBD1 (5 bases). This CDR3 is built from 15 residues. Germline V gives CDR1 LNHDA, CDR2 SQIVND (reference sequence). Trimming removed 6 bases at V and 5 bases at J, with 19 bases between. The CDR3 loop is CASRSLSPPGETQYF. CDR3 DNA sequence: TGTGCCAGTAGGTCACTAAGCCCCCCAGGGGAGACCCAGTACTTC.

The chain uses TRBV7-9 and TRBJ1-1, with 10 bases aligning to TRBD1. CDR3 size: 16 residues. Trimming removed 0 bases from V and 6 bases from J; junction bases left unmatched: 7. CDR1 and CDR2 from the germline V gene are SEHNR and FQNEAQ (reference sequence). For the CDR3, the DNA is TGTGCCAGCAGCTTAGCCGACAGGGGGCACGACGCTGAAGCTTTCTTT. This codes for CASSLADRGHDAEAFF.

V gene TRBV9 combines with J gene TRBJ2-3; 11 nucleotides match TRBD2. The CDR3 extends over 18 amino acids. Germline V gene data show CDR1 as SGDLS and CDR2 as YYNGEE. V lost 4 bases, J lost 1 base, and 11 bases stayed unmatched. As DNA, the CDR3 is TGTGCCAGCAGCCTCCTTACGGGGACTAGCGGTCGCACAGATACGCAGTATTTT. Its protein product is CASSLLTGTSGRTDTQYF. Variable domain in full (rest from reference TRBV9 and TRBJ2-3): DSGVTQTPKHLITATGQRVTLRCSPRSGDLSVYWYQQSLDQGLQFLIQYYNGEERAKGNILERFSAQQFPDLHSELNLSSLELGDSALYFCASSLLTGTSGRTDTQYFGPGTRLTVL.

The rearrangement links TRBV29-1 to TRBJ1-1; TRBD1 agrees at 7 bases. CDR1 is SQVTM and CDR2 is ANQGSEA in the germline V gene. Trimming at V came to 4 bases and at J to 3 bases, leaving 8 bases not matched to a gene. This CDR3 contains 14 residues. CDR3 in amino acids: CSVGFVGGYTEAFF. CDR3 bases: TGCAGCGTTGGATTTGTAGGGGGCTACACTGAAGCTTTCTTT.

This chain connects TRBV30 to TRBJ1-1; 11 bases fit TRBD1. CDR3 length: 18 amino acids. Germline V gives CDR1 GTSNPN, CDR2 SVGIG (reference sequence). The V segment lost 0 bases and the J segment 6 bases; nucleotides outside the gene matches: 15. DNA for the CDR3: TGTGCCTGGAGTGTACTTAGGACAGGGGGCGCGTTCAGGGCTGAAGCTTTCTTT. Translating it yields CAWSVLRTGGAFRAEAFF.

The rearrangement joins TRBV11-2 to TRBJ2-5; 9 bases map to TRBD1. The closer fit of TRBJ2-7 to the DNA end suggests the J call may be wrong. CDR1 and CDR2 from the germline V gene are SGHAT and FQNNGV. The CDR3 length is 14 residues. CDR3 protein: CASSPRTGVSEQYF. CDR3 DNA: TGTGCCAGCAGCCCCAGGACAGGGGTCAGCGAGCAGTACTTC.

This clone has a single count. The chain couples TRBV5-4 to TRBJ2-2; 7 bases map to TRBD1. The germline V gene has CDR1 SGHNT and CDR2 YYREEE (reference sequence). V shed 4 bases and J 6 bases; nucleotides not matched to a gene: 12. The CDR3 loop spans 16 amino acids. CDR3 sequence: CASSPASTGSSGELFF. In DNA form, the CDR3 reads TGTGCCAGCAGCCCCGCTTCGACAGGGTCCTCCGGGGAGCTGTTTTTT. Variable domain in full (rest from reference TRBV5-4 and TRBJ2-2): ETGVTQSPTHLIKTRGQQVTLRCSSQSGHNTVSWYQQALGQGPQFIFQYYREEENGRGNFPPRFSGLQFPNYSSELNVNALELDDSALYLCASSPASTGSSGELFFGEGSRLTVL.

The rearrangement uses TRBV18 and TRBJ2-6, with TRBD1 matching over 8 bases. CDR1 is KGHSH and CDR2 is LQKENI in the germline V gene. Unmatched junction bases numbered 3, after V lost 1 base and J lost 4 bases. The CDR3 spans 16 residues. The CDR3 spells CASSPLQGAGANVLTF. The CDR3, as DNA: TGTGCCAGCTCACCACTTCAGGGGGCCGGGGCCAACGTCCTGACTTTC.

The chain couples TRBV6-5 to TRBJ2-5; no reliable D call. Trimming cost V 7 bases and J 2 bases, with 11 bases left between them. CDR3 length: 13 amino acids. Germline CDR1 MNHEY, CDR2 SVGAGI. This CDR3 reads CASMMTPQETQYF. The CDR3 DNA sequence: TGTGCCAGCATGATGACTCCGCAAGAGACCCAGTACTTC.

The chain carries TRBV5-1 and TRBJ2-6; maybe TRBD2 (5 bases). Trimming stripped 2 bases from V and 2 bases from J, with 8 bases between. The CDR3 has 15 amino acids. Germline V lookup: CDR1 SGHRS, CDR2 YFSETQ. As DNA, the CDR3 is TGCGCCAGCAGCTTATCGAGGGCTGGGGCCAACGTCCTGACTTTC. Its translation: CASSLSRAGANVLTF.

The chain uses TRBV5-1 and TRBJ1-1; no reliable D call. CDR3 length: 15 residues. V was clipped by 0 bases and J by 1 base, with 10 bases between them. Germline V gives CDR1 SGHRS, CDR2 YFSETQ. The CDR3, as DNA: TGCGCCAGCAGCTTGGGTGGGAGGAGGAACACTGAAGCTTTCTTT. Encoded protein: CASSLGGRRNTEAFF.